This T cell receptor (beta chain) was profiled in a study of blood T cell repertoires in COVID-19. Germline V gives CDR1 SQVTM, CDR2 ANQGSEA. The V segment lost 7 bases and the J segment 4 bases; nucleotides outside the gene matches: 5. The CDR3 extends over 13 amino acids. The Seattle patients, enrolled during active infection, were followed longitudinally. The data were produced by immunoSEQ multiplex PCR, yet TCRdb's version contains in-frame clones alone and is incomplete. The sample has about 180,000 clones, approximately 90% seen once. The specimen sequenced was peripheral blood. This clonotype was obtained from a woman in her 70s with COVID-19, enrolled during active disease. The V call is TRBV29-1, the J call TRBJ1-1; TRBD1 matches at 11 bases. The CDR3 DNA sequence: TGCAGCGGAGGGGGGACAGGGGGCACTGAAGCTTTCTTT. Translation: CSGGGTGGTEAFF.